These T cell receptor beta chains were read from a single sample in a study of blood T cell repertoires in COVID-19. Libraries were prepared by immunoSEQ multiplex PCR; TCRdb keeps only in-frame clonotypes and omits some of them. The sample yields about 120,000 clones, 90% seen once. Sequenced input: peripheral blood. The source of these receptors is a human donor with active COVID-19. The donor label of this sample is uncertain. CDR3s include the opening cysteine and the closing phenylalanine or tryptophan. A D gene is named only where the DNA matches it firmly. Expanded clones are given a class, and other clones once, few, many or no size at all.

V gene,clone size,D gene,J gene,CDR3 DNA,CDR3 protein
TRBV5-1,NA,TRBD2,TRBJ2-5,TGCGCCAGCAGCTCCGCGGGGGTCCCCCAAGAGACCCAGTACTTC,CASSSAGVPQETQYF
TRBV9,NA,TRBD2,TRBJ2-3,TGTGCCAGCAGCGTCACTAGCGGGGGGACCCTAAGCACAGATACGCAGTATTTT,CASSVTSGGTLSTDTQYF
TRBV4-2,NA,TRBD1,TRBJ1-2,TGTGCCAGCAGCCAAGATCGAGACAGGGGGATCGGCTACACCTTC,CASSQDRDRGIGYTF
TRBV28,once,NA,TRBJ1-2,TGTGCCAGCAGTCCAATGCGCGGGGTAGACTATGGCTACACCTTC,CASSPMRGVDYGYTF
TRBV28,NA,NA,TRBJ1-4,TGTGCCAGCAGTTCACGGGGAAAGGAAAAACTGTTTTTT,CASSSRGKEKLFF
TRBV27,NA,NA,TRBJ2-6,TGTGCCAGCAGTTTAGGCATTAACTCTGGGGCCAACGTCCTGACTTTC,CASSLGINSGANVLTF
TRBV18,few,TRBD1,TRBJ1-1,TGTGCCAGCTCACCCGGGACAGGGGGCCTGAACACTGAAGCTTTCTTT,CASSPGTGGLNTEAFF
TRBV7-3,once,NA,TRBJ2-3,TGTGCCAGCAGCCGCATGGGGGGTTTAGGCACAGATACGCAGTATTTT,CASSRMGGLGTDTQYF
TRBV27,NA,TRBD2,TRBJ2-7,TGTGCCAGCAGTTTCTCACCCTGGCGGGGGGGCTACGAGCAGTACTTC,CASSFSPWRGGYEQYF
TRBV5-1,NA,TRBD1,TRBJ1-2,TGCGCCAGCAGACCGGGACAGGGAACAACCATCGCCGCCAGGCATGGCTACACCTTC,CASRPGQGTTIAARHGYTF
TRBV7-2,once,TRBD1,TRBJ1-1,TGTGCCAGCAGCCCGACAGGGGGTTGGAACACTGAAGCTTTCTTT,CASSPTGGWNTEAFF